The 9 T cell receptor beta chains in this list originate from one sample, sequenced in a study of Graves' ophthalmopathy and Graves' hyperthyroidism. RNA transcripts provided the template for amplifying TCR beta CDR3 regions. In the first round, RT-PCR was carried out with HTBI primers, and a multiplex PCR formed the second round. TCRdb redid the calling of the multiplex PCR reads with MiXCR, one entry per CDR3 protein. The data hold a few hundred thousand distinct CDR3 sequences, with about 16% observed a single time. Material for sequencing was peripheral blood. These receptor sequences come from a woman younger than 30 with stable Graves' hyperthyroidism.

This clonotype was counted many times. The rearrangement links TRBV20-1 to TRBJ2-7; the D call may be TRBD1 or TRBD2 (5 bases each). There are 11 residues in the CDR3. V was shortened by 1 base and J by 6 bases, with 7 bases between the two germline ends. From germline, CDR1 is DFQATT and CDR2 SNEGSKA (reference sequence). The chain's CDR3 is CSARVGTEQYF. The CDR3 bases are TGCAGTGCTAGAGTGGGGACCGAGCAGTACTTC.

This clonotype was observed many times. The rearrangement joins TRBV27 to TRBJ2-5, with a tentative D call TRBD2 (7 bases). Deletions cut 6 bases from V and 2 bases from J, with 13 bases between. In germline, CDR1 is MNHEY, CDR2 SMNVEV (reference sequence). CDR3 size: 14 residues. The CDR3 coding sequence is TGTGCCAGCAGGCCCAGGGGAGGGCAAGAGACCCAGTACTTC. Its protein product is CASRPRGGQETQYF.

This clonotype was seen repeatedly, ten times or more. The chain employs TRBV27 and TRBJ1-5, with a possible D match to TRBD1 (5 bases). CDR3 length: 15 residues. Trimming took off 5 bases at V and 0 bases at J, with 11 bases between the two ends. The germline CDR1 and CDR2 sequences are MNHEY and SMNVEV (reference sequence). CDR3: CASSLTVYSNQPQHF. CDR3 DNA sequence: TGTGCCAGCAGTCTGACAGTTTATAGCAATCAGCCCCAGCATTTT.

This clonotype was counted many times. V is TRBV12-3 or TRBV12-4 and J is TRBJ2-2; D may be TRBD2 (5 bases). This CDR3 has 16 amino acids. V lost 4 bases and J lost 0, with 12 bases in between. The CDR3 DNA reads as TGTGCCAGCAGTTCCTTCTCGAGGGCGAACACCGGGGAGCTGTTTTTT. Its translation: CASSSFSRANTGELFF.

The CDR3 region is CASSLTGDRVGGGYTF. The DNA of the CDR3 is TGTGCCAGCAGCTTAACGGGGGACAGGGTCGGCGGTGGCTACACCTTC. V gene TRBV7-3 combines with J gene TRBJ1-2; 9 bases align to TRBD1. CDR3 length: 16 amino acids. V was clipped by 0 bases and J by 7 bases; unmatched bases: 9. CDR1 is SGHTA and CDR2 is FQGTGA in the germline V gene.

The table lists this clonotype with many counts. The chain is built from TRBV7-9 and TRBJ2-5; 10 bases fit TRBD2. This CDR3 contains 16 residues. Trimming cost V 4 bases and J 4 bases; bases outside gene matches: 9. CDR1 SEHNR and CDR2 FQNEAQ come from the germline V gene (reference sequence). CDR3 DNA sequence: TGTGCCAGCAGCTCCCCAGCGGGGGGGCTCAGAGAGACCCAGTACTTC. It yields the protein CASSSPAGGLRETQYF.

Ten or more counts support this clonotype. The chain combines TRBV20-1 with TRBJ2-5; 9 bases fit TRBD1. V gave up 6 bases and J gave up 5 bases; unmatched junction bases: 13. Germline V gene lookup returns CDR1 DFQATT and CDR2 SNEGSKA (reference sequence). The CDR3 is made up of 15 amino acids. CDR3 in amino acids: CSAVGQGWSWETQYF. As DNA, the CDR3 is TGCAGTGCAGTCGGACAGGGGTGGAGTTGGGAGACCCAGTACTTC.

This chain links TRBV19 with TRBJ2-5; 9 bases match TRBD1. V dropped 1 base and J dropped 1; count of bases not matched to a gene: 4. The CDR3 spans 16 residues. Germline assignment: CDR1 LNHDA and CDR2 SQIVND (reference sequence). CDR3 sequence (DNA): TGTGCCAGTAGTATAGGAAACAGGGGGCTCCAAGAGACCCAGTACTTC. Translation: CASSIGNRGLQETQYF.

V is TRBV5-1 and J is TRBJ2-5, with D uncertain. CDR3 length: 16 amino acids. The germline V gene encodes CDR1 SGHRS and CDR2 YFSETQ. The ends were cut back, 2 bases at V and 5 bases at J, with 19 bases in the middle. CDR3 residues: CASSFSGSGVGETQYF. The CDR3 DNA sequence: TGCGCCAGCAGCTTCTCCGGTTCCGGTGTGGGGGAGACCCAGTACTTC.